Listed below are T cell receptor beta chains from one sample, sequenced in a study of CD4 T cells in relation to SARS-CoV-2 and coronaviruses. Antigen specificity for these receptors is unknown. Clones were sequenced by immunoSEQ multiplex PCR, and TCRdb holds only the in-frame ones, with some missing. The table shows 25,000 or so clones, with more than 75% occurring only once. Material for sequencing was CD4+ T cells from PBMCs, cultured in vitro. The receptors shown here come from a human donor in good health. CDR3s leave out the opening cysteine and the closing phenylalanine or tryptophan.

V gene,J gene,CDR3 protein
TRBV9,TRBJ2-3,ASSVRTSGGADTQY
TRBV6-2/TRBV6-3,TRBJ1-6,ASSYSGTDPANSPLH
TRBV9,TRBJ2-3,ASSEQGDTQY
TRBV6-6,TRBJ1-3,ASSYGQGGNTIY
TRBV11-2,TRBJ2-5,ASSRDRQETQY
TRBV27,TRBJ2-6,ASSQTFGGGFTSGANVLT
TRBV2,TRBJ2-1,ASRWQLGGPEQF
TRBV5-6,TRBJ1-3,ASSGTGGYGNTIY
TRBV9,TRBJ2-2,ASSVVDKDTGELF
TRBV19,TRBJ2-7,ASSISLAGSPYEQY
TRBV5-1,TRBJ1-4,ASLDEKLF
TRBV12-3/TRBV12-4,TRBJ2-5,ASRLGPKETQY
TRBV7-2,TRBJ2-3,ASSLGADSGVDTQY
TRBV7-9,TRBJ2-5,ASSNLGGETQY
TRBV10-3,TRBJ1-1,AISERTGNTEAF
TRBV10-2,TRBJ1-3,ASSAVSGNTIY
TRBV29-1,TRBJ2-5,SVGGAGRETQY
TRBV5-1,TRBJ2-7,ASSRRSRDEQY
TRBV4-3,.,ASSLIGGGRYTGELF
TRBV7-2,TRBJ1-2,ASSPNGQGVGGYT
TRBV4-1,TRBJ1-5,ASSQRQGRADNQPQH
TRBV7-9,TRBJ2-3,ASSLADTQY
TRBV3-1/TRBV3-2,TRBJ1-6,ASSQDRGSSYNSPLH
TRBV7-2,TRBJ1-6,ASSQDRAAYNSPLH
TRBV11-2,TRBJ2-2,ASIHGRGGTGELF
TRBV6-6,TRBJ2-7,ASSYPPDSYEQY
TRBV4-1,TRBJ1-4,ASSREYEKLF
TRBV18,TRBJ2-7,ASSQGDRREQY
TRBV3-1/TRBV3-2,TRBJ2-7,ASSQGETGSSRQY
TRBV29-1,TRBJ1-4,SVEAGTGDNEKLF
TRBV7-8,TRBJ2-7,ASSPQTWPSSYEQY
TRBV7-3,TRBJ2-1,ASSLSMRSQQF
TRBV4-3,TRBJ2-7,ASSQAKGMGEQY
TRBV3-1/TRBV3-2,TRBJ2-2,ASSQAGGPSVV
TRBV5-1,TRBJ2-1,ASSSRTGAHNNEQF
TRBV5-1,TRBJ1-1,ASSFGVMGTEAF
TRBV6-2/TRBV6-3,TRBJ1-4,ASSYSTGTNEKLF
TRBV11-2,TRBJ2-1,ASSLTGGRGVGEQF
TRBV6-1,TRBJ2-2,ASSDLTGQGWPGELF
TRBV5-1,TRBJ2-7,ASSLAGQVVYEQY
TRBV5-8,TRBJ2-5,ASSPKGRQETQY
TRBV7-3,TRBJ2-1,ASSHPSGRADYNEQF
TRBV12-5,TRBJ2-1,ASVQGRISSYNEQF
TRBV6-5,TRBJ2-2,ASSPTGELF
TRBV5-1,TRBJ2-5,ASSLADSYQETQY
TRBV6-5,TRBJ1-3,ASSQDRAGNTIY
TRBV6-2/TRBV6-3,TRBJ2-1,ASSKVGDPSYNEQF
TRBV9,TRBJ2-2,ASSETGENTGELF
TRBV11-2,TRBJ1-2,ASSLGVHGFYGYT
TRBV5-5,TRBJ2-4,ASRPTGGHIQY
TRBV5-6,TRBJ2-2,ASSLGTSDTGELF
TRBV11-3,TRBJ2-2,ASSLDLQGNTGELF
TRBV2,TRBJ1-2,ASVLTGIYGYT
TRBV2,TRBJ1-5,ASSDRGGGNQPQH
TRBV29-1,TRBJ1-2,SARALLGYGYT
TRBV5-1,TRBJ1-1,ASSLDSLNTEAF
TRBV6-5,TRBJ2-5,ASRPSGRARETQY